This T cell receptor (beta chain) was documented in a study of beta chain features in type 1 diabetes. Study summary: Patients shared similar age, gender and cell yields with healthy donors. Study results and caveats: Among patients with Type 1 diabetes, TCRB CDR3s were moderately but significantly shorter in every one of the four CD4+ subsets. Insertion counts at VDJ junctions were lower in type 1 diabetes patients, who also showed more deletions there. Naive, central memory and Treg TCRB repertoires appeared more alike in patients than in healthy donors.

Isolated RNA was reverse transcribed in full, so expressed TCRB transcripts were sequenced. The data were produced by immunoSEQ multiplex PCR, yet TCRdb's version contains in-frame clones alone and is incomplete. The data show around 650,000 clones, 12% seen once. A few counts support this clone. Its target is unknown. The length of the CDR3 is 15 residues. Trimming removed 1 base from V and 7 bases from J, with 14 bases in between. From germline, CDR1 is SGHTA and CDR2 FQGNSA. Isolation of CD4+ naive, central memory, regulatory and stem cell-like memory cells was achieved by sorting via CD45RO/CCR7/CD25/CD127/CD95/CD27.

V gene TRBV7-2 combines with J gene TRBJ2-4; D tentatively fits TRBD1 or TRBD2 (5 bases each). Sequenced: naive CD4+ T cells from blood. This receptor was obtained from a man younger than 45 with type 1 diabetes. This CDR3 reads CASSLERDRGNIQYF. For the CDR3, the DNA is TGTGCCAGCAGCTTAGAGAGGGACCGAGGGAACATTCAGTACTTC.